This TCR beta chain derives from a study of blood T cell repertoires in COVID-19. Study details: Donors in the United States, Italy and Spain gave samples during acute or convalescent COVID-19.

This clone turned up a few times. This CDR3 is built from 18 residues. CDR1 MNHEY and CDR2 SVGEGT come from the germline V gene. Trimming left V 0 bases short and J 0 bases short, with 15 bases between. Original handling: Reference gene primers were amplified, and this amplification served to estimate nucleated cell counts. Clones were sequenced by immunoSEQ multiplex PCR, and TCRdb holds only the in-frame ones, with some missing. V, J and clone size are those of that table, while D and trimming were read from the DNA. The top ten clones hold over 2% of a sample with about 210,000 clones, 65% to 90% of them seen once.

The sample taken for sequencing was peripheral blood. The clonotype was recovered from a woman in her 70s with COVID-19, enrolled during active disease. The chain uses TRBV6-2 or TRBV6-3 and TRBJ2-1, with a tentative D call TRBD2 (5 bases). The CDR3 is CASSYSMERTSSYNEQFF. CDR3 bases: TGTGCCAGCAGTTACTCGATGGAGCGGACCAGCTCCTACAATGAGCAGTTCTTC.